This is a list of T cell receptor beta chains from one sample in a study of control samples from healthy donors and cancer patients. The method was immunoSEQ multiplex PCR; TCRdb's version includes in-frame clones alone and lacks a portion of them. In the table there are 100,000 to 150,000 clones, around 87% of which are singletons. The sequenced sample consisted of blood. These receptors all come from a man aged 55 to 69 in good health. Each CDR3 is given with its conserved first and last residue. Fields, in order: CDR3 DNA, CDR3 protein, clone size, V gene, J gene, D gene. D genes are given only for firm matches. Clone sizes are given selectively: once, few, many, or a class where the clone is expanded.

DNA: TGTGCCAGCAAGCTCGAGGAGATGAACACTGAAGCTTTCTTT; CDR3: CASKLEEMNTEAFF; size: .; V: TRBV2; J: TRBJ1-1; D: .
DNA: TGTGCCAGCAGCTTAGATCTGAGACAGGGGTTTTCAGAGACCCAGTACTTC; CDR3: CASSLDLRQGFSETQYF; size: .; V: TRBV11-2; J: TRBJ2-5; D: TRBD1
DNA: TGCGCCAGCAGCCAAGAGGCTAGTGGGTTCTACGAGCAGTACTTC; CDR3: CASSQEASGFYEQYF; size: once; V: TRBV4-1; J: TRBJ2-7; D: .
DNA: TGTGCCAGCAGCCAGGCCGGGGGAGGTGGCTACACCTTC; CDR3: CASSQAGGGGYTF; size: .; V: TRBV5-4; J: TRBJ1-2; D: .
DNA: TGTGCCAGCAGTTTTAGACAAGGCAATCAGCCCCAGCATTTT; CDR3: CASSFRQGNQPQHF; size: .; V: TRBV28; J: TRBJ1-5; D: .
DNA: TGTGCCAGCAGCGTAGCTACGGGACAGAGTGAAAAACTGTTTTTT; CDR3: CASSVATGQSEKLFF; size: .; V: TRBV9; J: TRBJ1-4; D: TRBD1
DNA: TGTGCCAGCAGCTTAGATACAGGGAGCTCCTACGAGCAGTACTTC; CDR3: CASSLDTGSSYEQYF; size: .; V: TRBV7-2; J: TRBJ2-7; D: .
DNA: TGTGCCAGCAGTTCCTCGACAGGTAGCGTCAACGAGCAGTACTTC; CDR3: CASSSSTGSVNEQYF; size: many; V: TRBV28; J: TRBJ2-7; D: .
DNA: TGTGCCAGCCGACACGGGTCGGCGAACACCGGGGAGCTGTTTTTT; CDR3: CASRHGSANTGELFF; size: .; V: TRBV28; J: TRBJ2-2; D: .
DNA: TGTGCCAGCAGCCAAGATTCCAATCAGCCCCAGCATTTT; CDR3: CASSQDSNQPQHF; size: .; V: TRBV12-3/TRBV12-4; J: TRBJ1-5; D: .
DNA: TGTGCCAGCAGTTACTCAGGACAGACATATGGCTACACCTTC; CDR3: CASSYSGQTYGYTF; size: once; V: TRBV6-5; J: TRBJ1-2; D: .
DNA: TGTGCCAGCAGCTTGATCGGGGAACAGGGGGGCTACACCTTC; CDR3: CASSLIGEQGGYTF; size: .; V: TRBV7-2; J: TRBJ1-2; D: TRBD1
DNA: TGTGCCAGCAGGGAGGGGTCCCTATGGTATGGCTACACCTTC; CDR3: CASREGSLWYGYTF; size: .; V: TRBV27; J: TRBJ1-2; D: .
DNA: TGTGCCTGGGACAGGGGGTACGAGCAGTACTTC; CDR3: CAWDRGYEQYF; size: .; V: TRBV30; J: TRBJ2-7; D: TRBD1
DNA: TGTGCCAGCAGTTCAGACAGGGGGCGCACGCGGTACTTC; CDR3: CASSSDRGRTRYF; size: .; V: TRBV6-5; J: TRBJ2-7; D: TRBD1
DNA: TGTGCCAGCTCACCGGTGGGACAGGGCTACACAGATACGCAGTATTTT; CDR3: CASSPVGQGYTDTQYF; size: .; V: TRBV18; J: TRBJ2-3; D: TRBD1
DNA: TGTGCCAGCAGTTTCTCCGGACTAGCCTCTGAGCAGTTCTTC; CDR3: CASSFSGLASEQFF; size: .; V: TRBV6-2/TRBV6-3; J: TRBJ2-1; D: TRBD2
DNA: TGCGCCAGCAGCAGGGGACAGGGGTCCCAAGAGACCCAGTACTTC; CDR3: CASSRGQGSQETQYF; size: .; V: TRBV5-1; J: TRBJ2-5; D: TRBD1
DNA: TGTGCCAGCAGTTTACCAGGGGCGCTTAGTACCGGGGAGCTGTTTTTT; CDR3: CASSLPGALSTGELFF; size: .; V: TRBV27; J: TRBJ2-2; D: .